These 28 T cell receptor beta chains share one sample of origin, sequenced in a study of blood T cell repertoires in COVID-19. Profiled with immunoSEQ multiplex PCR; TCRdb holds only in-frame clones, not every one. The sample shows 300,000 to 500,000 clones, 70% to 90% of them seen only once. Material: PBMCs or T cells enriched from blood (not recorded which). The receptor set was obtained from a woman in her twenties or thirties with acute COVID-19.

The rearrangement uses TRBV6-7 and TRBJ1-4; D is undetermined. TRBV6-7 is an ORF, and what it does is uncertain. Trimming stripped 2 bases from V and 0 bases from J, with 13 bases between. The CDR3 length is 17 residues. The CDR3 spells CASSYPQLHTTNEKLFF. CDR3 bases: TGTGCCAGCAGTTACCCCCAACTACACACAACTAATGAAAAACTGTTTTTT.

V gene TRBV7-2 combines with J gene TRBJ1-5; the D gene is possibly TRBD1 (5 bases). The CDR3 is 14 residues long. The germline V and J ends were trimmed by 3 bases and 6 bases, with 12 bases remaining between them. Germline CDR1 reads SGHTA; CDR2 reads FQGNSA. The CDR3 is CASSLGLRGQPQHF. Written as DNA, the CDR3 is TGTGCCAGCAGCTTGGGACTCAGAGGTCAGCCCCAGCATTTT.

This chain joins TRBV30 and TRBJ1-5; D is ambiguous. Trimming pared 8 bases from V and 2 bases from J, leaving 10 bases between. The CDR3 is 12 amino acids. The germline V gene has CDR1 GTSNPN and CDR2 SVGIG (reference sequence). The CDR3 DNA reads as TGTGCCGGCTCGGAGGGCAATCAGCCCCAGCATTTT. It specifies CAGSEGNQPQHF.

The gene calls are TRBV19 and TRBJ1-3; D ambiguous. Trimming left V 6 bases short and J 0 bases short, with 9 bases between. Looked up from germline, CDR1 is LNHDA and CDR2 is SQIVND (reference sequence). There are 14 residues in the CDR3. The CDR3 reads CASRRTASGNTIYF. The CDR3 DNA reads TGTGCCAGTAGACGAACAGCCTCTGGAAACACCATATATTTT.

This clone turned up a few times. The V and J genes are TRBV19 and TRBJ2-1, with 11 bases matching TRBD2. Germline V gives CDR1 LNHDA, CDR2 SQIVND (reference sequence). J lost 0 bases, V lost 1 base, and 5 bases had no gene match. The CDR3 spans 18 residues. The CDR3 here is CASSIAGGLAVSYNEQFF. The CDR3 DNA reads as TGTGCCAGTAGTATAGCGGGGGGACTAGCGGTCTCCTACAATGAGCAGTTCTTC.

The rearrangement links TRBV24-1 to TRBJ2-2; D is uncertain. CDR1 and CDR2 (germline): KGHDR, SFDVKD. With 4 bases removed from V and 5 bases from J, the gap between germline ends came to 19 bases. The CDR3 sequence is 17 residues long. CDR3: CATSDPRTPGLTGELFF. CDR3 coding DNA: TGTGCCACCAGTGACCCACGTACCCCGGGTCTGACCGGGGAGCTGTTTTTT.

This chain connects TRBV5-1 to TRBJ2-7; a weak D match, TRBD2 (5 bases). The CDR3 sequence is 14 residues long. Germline CDR1 and CDR2: SGHRS and YFSETQ. Trimming left V 2 bases short and J 2 bases short, with 11 bases between. Here the CDR3 DNA reads TGCGCCAGCAGCTTCGGTGGGAGCGCCTACGAGCAGTACTTC. Residues: CASSFGGSAYEQYF.

V and J are TRBV7-9 and TRBJ1-2; 8 bases fit TRBD1. The CDR3 loop spans 13 amino acids. The V segment lost 8 bases and the J segment 7 bases; nucleotides outside the gene matches: 9. CDR1 and CDR2 (germline): SEHNR, FQNEAQ (reference sequence). The CDR3 protein is CASVRDRRPGYTF. The CDR3 DNA reads TGTGCCAGCGTCCGGGACAGGCGCCCTGGCTACACCTTC. Full variable domain (remainder filled in from reference TRBV7-9 and TRBJ1-2): DTGVSQNPRHKITKRGQNVTFRCDPISEHNRLYWYRQTLGQGPEFLTYFQNEAQLEKSRLLSDRFSAERPKGSFSTLEIQRTEQGDSAMYLCASVRDRRPGYTFGSGTRLTVV.

The chain uses TRBV4-2 and TRBJ2-7; the D is unclear. Germline CDR1 and CDR2: LGHNA and YNFKEQ. Between the trimmed V and J ends, which lost 0 bases and 2 bases, there was a span of 11 bases. The CDR3 runs to 15 residues. The CDR3 coding sequence is TGTGCCAGCAGCCAAGAGGCGACTTTTACCTACGAGCAGTACTTC. This translates into CASSQEATFTYEQYF.

This clone is a singleton in its sample. Other DNA sequences in the same sample also yield this CDR3. This chain uses TRBV7-9 with TRBJ1-2; 8 bases align to TRBD1. The germline gives CDR1 SEHNR, CDR2 FQNEAQ (reference sequence). V gave up 2 bases and J gave up 3 bases; unmatched junction bases: 5. CDR3 length equals 15 residues. This CDR3 is CASSLLGQGHYGYTF. As DNA, the CDR3 is TGTGCCAGCAGCTTACTTGGACAGGGACACTATGGCTACACCTTC.

This clone was seen more than once but under ten times. The DNA for the CDR3 is TGTGCCATCAGCGGGACAGATAGCTCCTACGAGCAGTACTTC. It codes for CAISGTDSSYEQYF. The V gene is TRBV10-3, the J gene TRBJ2-7; 7 positions match TRBD1. This CDR3 comprises 14 residues. Trimming cost V 6 bases and J 0 bases; bases outside gene matches: 5. CDR1 is ENHRY and CDR2 is SYGVKD in the germline V gene.

V is TRBV18 and J is TRBJ1-3; unclear D gene. The CDR3 contains 16 residues. Germline CDR1 KGHSH, CDR2 LQKENI. V gave up 1 base and J gave up 2 bases, with 12 bases separating them. The CDR3 loop is CASSPRTEGTGNTIYF. The CDR3 coding sequence is TGTGCCAGCTCACCACGGACGGAGGGAACTGGAAACACCATATATTTT.

The chain has TRBV6-5 and TRBJ2-7; a weak D match, TRBD1 (5 bases). In germline, CDR1 is MNHEY, CDR2 SVGAGI. The CDR3 is made up of 13 amino acids. V was pared by 8 bases and J by 2 bases, with 13 bases between. The CDR3, as DNA: TGTGCCAGCCAACGACAGATTACCTACGAGCAGTACTTC. Translating it yields CASQRQITYEQYF.

The J gene is TRBJ2-1, the V gene TRBV18; 10 positions agree with TRBD2. V shed 2 bases, J shed 4 bases, and the junction held 8 bases outside the gene matches. The CDR3 runs 17 residues. Germline loops: CDR1 KGHSH, CDR2 LQKENI. The CDR3: CASSPYLAGVTYNEQFF. The CDR3 DNA reads TGTGCCAGCTCACCATATCTAGCGGGGGTTACTTACAATGAGCAGTTCTTC.

This chain connects TRBV6-5 to TRBJ2-7; D is undetermined. The V end was cut by 5 bases, the J end by 0 bases, with 11 bases between. This CDR3 is 14 amino acids long. In germline, CDR1 is MNHEY, CDR2 SVGAGI. Here the CDR3 reads CASSLWRSSYEQYF. The CDR3 DNA sequence: TGTGCCAGCAGTCTCTGGCGGAGCTCCTACGAGCAGTACTTC.

DNA of the CDR3: TGTGCCAGCAGGCAGGGACAGGGGGCCTACGAGCAGTACTTC. Its protein product is CASRQGQGAYEQYF. The chain employs TRBV25-1 and TRBJ2-7; 11 bases match TRBD1. The CDR3 totals 14 residues. Germline lookup yields CDR1 MGHDK and CDR2 SYGVNS. J was trimmed by 2 bases and V by 6 bases; bases with no gene match: 3.

The chain is built from TRBV9 and TRBJ2-3, with a tentative D call TRBD1 (6 bases). The germline gives CDR1 SGDLS, CDR2 YYNGEE. Trimming shortened V by 6 bases and J by 2 bases, and 13 bases separated the two germline ends. The CDR3 extends over 14 amino acids. This CDR3 reads CASTTGHFTDTQYF. Here the CDR3 DNA reads TGTGCCAGCACCACAGGGCACTTCACAGATACGCAGTATTTT.

V gene TRBV2 combines with J gene TRBJ1-1, with D unclear. Per germline, CDR1 SNHLY and CDR2 FYNNEI. Trimming removed 1 base at V and 4 bases at J, with 16 bases between. This CDR3 has 16 amino acids. The DNA for the CDR3 is TGTGCCAGCAGTGAAGGGGCAGTGCTTCGGGGCACTGAAGCTTTCTTT. It specifies CASSEGAVLRGTEAFF.

This chain joins TRBV20-1 and TRBJ1-1; D remains ambiguous. Trimming shortened V by 7 bases and J by 1 base, and 7 bases separated the two germline ends. The germline V gene encodes CDR1 DFQATT and CDR2 SNEGSKA (reference sequence). The CDR3 is 11 amino acids. For the CDR3, the DNA is TGCAGTGTACAACAGAACACTGAAGCTTTCTTT. This gives the protein CSVQQNTEAFF.

This chain connects TRBV7-8 to TRBJ1-5, with TRBD1 identical over 10 bases. Trimming removed 3 bases from V and 3 bases from J; junction bases left unmatched: 5. Germline-derived CDR1 and CDR2 are SGHVS and FQNEAQ. This CDR3 has 16 residues. The CDR3 protein is CASSLGGTGDNQPQHF. The CDR3 DNA sequence: TGTGCCAGCAGCTTGGGCGGGACAGGGGACAATCAGCCCCAGCATTTT. Full variable domain (missing parts from reference TRBV7-8 and TRBJ1-5): GAGVSQSPRYKVAKRGQDVALRCDPISGHVSLFWYQQALGQGPEFLTYFQNEAQLDKSGLPSDRFFAERPEGSVSTLKIQRTQQEDSAVYLCASSLGGTGDNQPQHFGDGTRLSIL.

This clone has a single count. The chain uses TRBV12-5 and TRBJ1-2, with TRBD1 matching over 7 bases. The CDR3 spans 14 residues. The germline gives CDR1 LGHNT, CDR2 FRNRAP. V lost 6 bases to trimming and J lost 4 bases; unmatched junction nucleotides: 8. The CDR3, as DNA: TGTGCTAGTGGCCAACAGGGGATCGGCTATGGCTACACCTTC. This translates into CASGQQGIGYGYTF.

This rearrangement joins TRBV7-8 to TRBJ1-5; possible D gene TRBD1, 6 bases. The CDR3 runs 15 residues. V shed 1 base and J shed 4 bases, with 11 bases lying between them. CDR1 and CDR2 (germline): SGHVS, FQNEAQ. For the CDR3, the DNA is TGTGCCAGCAGCTTAGGGGTGGGGGCAAATCAGCCCCAGCATTTT. It specifies CASSLGVGANQPQHF.

The J gene is TRBJ1-6, the V gene TRBV5-1, with 7 bases aligning to TRBD1. This CDR3 has 15 amino acids. The V gene's germline CDR1 is SGHRS and CDR2 YFSETQ. V shed 0 bases and J 5 bases; nucleotides not matched to a gene: 2. The CDR3, as DNA: TGCGCCAGCAGCTTGGTAGGACAGGATAATTCACCCCTCCACTTT. It encodes CASSLVGQDNSPLHF. The full variable domain, in which reference TRBV5-1 and TRBJ1-6 provide the parts outside the CDR3, is KAGVTQTPRYLIKTRGQQVTLSCSPISGHRSVSWYQQTPGQGLQFLFEYFSETQRNKGNFPGRFSGRQFSNSRSEMNVSTLELGDSALYLCASSLVGQDNSPLHFGNGTRLTVT.

The V call is TRBV19, the J call TRBJ2-3; 14 nucleotides agree with TRBD2. CDR3 length: 19 amino acids. The junction had 12 bases not matched to a gene; V was cut back by 5 bases and J by 2 bases. Germline CDR1 LNHDA, CDR2 SQIVND (reference sequence). CDR3 nucleotides: TGTGCCAGTAGTCGGGGAGAGACTAGCGGGGGGGCCATCACAGATACGCAGTATTTT. The encoded protein is CASSRGETSGGAITDTQYF. The full variable domain, its missing parts supplied by reference TRBV19 and TRBJ2-3, is DGGITQSPKYLFRKEGQNVTLSCEQNLNHDAMYWYRQDPGQGLRLIYYSQIVNDFQKGDIAEGYSVSREKKESFPLTVTSAQKNPTAFYLCASSRGETSGGAITDTQYFGPGTRLTVL.

Here the CDR3 reads CASSRGSGYTF. The CDR3 coding sequence is TGTGCCAGTAGTCGGGGTTCGGGCTACACCTTC. This chain links TRBV19 with TRBJ1-2; no firm D call. V lost 5 bases, J lost 8 bases, and 9 bases lay in between. Germline V CDR1 and CDR2: LNHDA, SQIVND (reference sequence). The CDR3 runs 11 residues. The full variable domain, in which reference TRBV19 and TRBJ1-2 provide the parts outside the CDR3, is DGGITQSPKYLFRKEGQNVTLSCEQNLNHDAMYWYRQDPGQGLRLIYYSQIVNDFQKGDIAEGYSVSREKKESFPLTVTSAQKNPTAFYLCASSRGSGYTFGSGTRLTVV.

The chain couples TRBV5-3 to TRBJ2-7; D is possibly TRBD2 (6 bases). TRBV5-3 is an ORF, and what it does is uncertain. Trimming shortened V by 1 base and J by 3 bases, and 14 bases separated the two germline ends. This CDR3 has 15 amino acids. The DNA of the CDR3 is TGTGCCAGAAGCTTGCGGGTTCGGGGGAGCTACGAGCAGTACTTC. It is translated as CARSLRVRGSYEQYF.

CDR3 DNA sequence: TGTGCCAGCGGAGGACAGGGGGGAAGCAATCAGCCCCAGCATTTT. Protein: CASGGQGGSNQPQHF. This chain joins TRBV2 and TRBJ1-5; TRBD1 agrees at 10 bases. Germline V lookup: CDR1 SNHLY, CDR2 FYNNEI. J was trimmed by 1 base and V by 8 bases; bases with no gene match: 5. This CDR3 is 15 amino acids long.

In this sample, this clone turned up once. The J gene is TRBJ2-7, the V gene TRBV30; 10 bases line up with TRBD2. This CDR3 has 14 amino acids. The V and J ends lost 1 base and 2 bases, in that order; junction bases with no gene match: 2. Germline V gene data show CDR1 as GTSNPN and CDR2 as SVGIG (reference sequence). The DNA for the CDR3 is TGTGCCTGGAGTGCAAGCGGGGGGGCCTACGAGCAGTACTTC. As protein: CAWSASGGAYEQYF.